Included here is one T cell receptor beta chain sequence, with context. One entry per CDR3 protein results from TCRdb running MiXCR on the RACE reads. The sample includes under 300,000 distinct CDR3 sequences, 7.5% to 9% of them seen just once. The data originate from a study of human T cells and chemical hapten exposure. The CDR3 length is 12 residues. V was shortened by 6 bases and J by 5 bases, with 10 bases between the two germline ends. From germline, CDR1 is SGHTA and CDR2 FQGNSA. Time point defined: pre-sensitization, week 0. Treatment specified: therapeutic diphenylcyclopropenone sensitization with weekly scalp DPC.

Here the sequenced sample was whole blood, taken in connection with sensitization to the hapten diphenylcyclopropenone (DPC). The source is a middle-aged woman with alopecia areata. Some clones in this sample may be carry-over from other donors' samples. The gene calls are TRBV7-2 and TRBJ2-5; D is unresolved. Here the CDR3 reads CASSLPTETQYF. CDR3 bases: TGTGCCAGCAGTCTACCTACGGAGACCCAGTACTTC. Drawing the rest from reference TRBV7-2 and TRBJ2-5, the complete variable domain is GAGVSQSPSNKVTEKGKDVELRCDPISGHTALYWYRQSLGQGLEFLIYFQGNSAPDKSGLPSDRFSAERTGGSVSTLTIQRTQQEDSAVYLCASSLPTETQYFGPGTRLLVL.